The clone carrying this T cell receptor beta chain was seen a few times. This entry is derived from a study of T-cell memory formation after mild COVID-19. TCRdb itself ran the 5' RACE reads through MiXCR, one entry per CDR3 protein. The sample shows roughly 170,000 distinct CDR3 sequences, around 20% of them seen only once. This CDR3 comprises 13 residues. The germline V gene encodes CDR1 SGHAT and CDR2 FQNNGV. V was trimmed by 2 bases and J by 3 bases, leaving 7 bases between them. The chain uses TRBV11-2 and TRBJ2-5, with unresolved D. The sequenced material came from PBMCs or a T cell subset sorted from them (not recorded which). This TCR was recovered from a man between 18 and 35 years old who had mild COVID-19 (a few samples of this study predate the infection). Cell type and time point are not known. The CDR3 sequence: CASSLQIEETQYF. In nucleotides, the CDR3 is TGTGCCAGCAGCTTACAGATTGAAGAGACCCAGTACTTC.